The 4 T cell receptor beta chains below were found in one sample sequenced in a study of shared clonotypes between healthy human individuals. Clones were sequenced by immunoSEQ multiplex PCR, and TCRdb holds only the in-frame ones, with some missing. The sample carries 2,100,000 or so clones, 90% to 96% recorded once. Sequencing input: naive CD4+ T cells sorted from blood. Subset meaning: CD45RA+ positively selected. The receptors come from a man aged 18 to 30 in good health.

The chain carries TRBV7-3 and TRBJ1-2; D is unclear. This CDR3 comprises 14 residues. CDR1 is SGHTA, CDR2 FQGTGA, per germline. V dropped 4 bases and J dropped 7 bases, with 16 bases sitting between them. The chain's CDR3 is CASSSTPEERGYTF. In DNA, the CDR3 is TGTGCCAGCAGCTCTACACCCGAAGAGCGTGGCTACACCTTC.

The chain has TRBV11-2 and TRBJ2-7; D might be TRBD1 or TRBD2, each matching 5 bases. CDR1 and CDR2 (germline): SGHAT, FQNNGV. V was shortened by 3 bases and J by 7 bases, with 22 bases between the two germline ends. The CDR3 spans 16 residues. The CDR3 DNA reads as TGTGCCAGCAGCTTCCGCTCTCCGGGACGAGGGGAAGAGCAGTACTTC. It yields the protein CASSFRSPGRGEEQYF.

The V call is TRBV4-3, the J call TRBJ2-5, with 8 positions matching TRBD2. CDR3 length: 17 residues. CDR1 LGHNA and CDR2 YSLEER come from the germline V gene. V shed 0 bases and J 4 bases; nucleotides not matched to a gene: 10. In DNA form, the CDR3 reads TGCGCCAGCAGCCAAGAAACCTCCGGGACTAGGTTAGAGACCCAGTACTTC. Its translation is CASSQETSGTRLETQYF.

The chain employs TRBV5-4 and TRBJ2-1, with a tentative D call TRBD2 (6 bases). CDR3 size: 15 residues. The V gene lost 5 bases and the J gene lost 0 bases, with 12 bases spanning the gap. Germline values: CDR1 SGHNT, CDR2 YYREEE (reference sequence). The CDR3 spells CASRYGTYSYNEQFF. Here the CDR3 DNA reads TGTGCCAGCAGATACGGGACTTACTCCTACAATGAGCAGTTCTTC.